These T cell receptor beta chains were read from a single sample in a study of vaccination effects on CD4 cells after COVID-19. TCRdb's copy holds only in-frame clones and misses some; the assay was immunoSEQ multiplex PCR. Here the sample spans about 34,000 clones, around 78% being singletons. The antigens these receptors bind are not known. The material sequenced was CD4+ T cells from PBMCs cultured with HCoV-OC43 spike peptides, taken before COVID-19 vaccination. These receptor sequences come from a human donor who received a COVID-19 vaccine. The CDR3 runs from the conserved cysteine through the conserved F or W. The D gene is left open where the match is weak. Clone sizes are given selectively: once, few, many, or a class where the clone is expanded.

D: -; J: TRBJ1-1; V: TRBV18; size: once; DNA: TGTGCCAGCTCCGTTGGGACAAGGAACACTGAAGCTTTCTTT; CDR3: CASSVGTRNTEAFF
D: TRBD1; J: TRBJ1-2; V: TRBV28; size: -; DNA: TGTGCCAGCAGCTGGGGACAGGGGTACGGCTACACCTTC; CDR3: CASSWGQGYGYTF
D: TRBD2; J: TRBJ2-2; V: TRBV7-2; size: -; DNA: TGTGCCAGCAGCCGGACTAGCGGGGGCGCCGGGGAGCTGTTTTTT; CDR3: CASSRTSGGAGELFF
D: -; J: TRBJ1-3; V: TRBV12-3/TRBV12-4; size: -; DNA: TGTGCCAGCAGATTCACTTCTGGAAACACCATATATTTT; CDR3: CASRFTSGNTIYF
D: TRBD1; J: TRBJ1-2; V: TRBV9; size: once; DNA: TGTGCCAGCAGCGGATACAGGGGAGGAAACTATGGCTACACCTTC; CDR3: CASSGYRGGNYGYTF
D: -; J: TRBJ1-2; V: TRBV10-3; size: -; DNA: TGTGCCATCAGTGACCGGGGGGGCTATGGCTACACCTTC; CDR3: CAISDRGGYGYTF
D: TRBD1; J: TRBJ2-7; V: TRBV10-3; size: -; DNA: TGTGCCATCACCGGGACAGGGGGGAGGGACGAGCAGTACTTC; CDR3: CAITGTGGRDEQYF
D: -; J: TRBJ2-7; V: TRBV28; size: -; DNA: TGTGCCAGCAAACCCGAAGGGTATACCTACGAGCAGTACTTC; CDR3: CASKPEGYTYEQYF
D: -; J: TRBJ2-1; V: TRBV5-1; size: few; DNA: TGCGCCAGCAGTCTCGCGGGCAATGAGCAGTTCTTC; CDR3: CASSLAGNEQFF
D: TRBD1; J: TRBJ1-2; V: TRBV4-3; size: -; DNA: TGCGCCAGCAGCCAATACACAGGGGCAAACTATGGCTACACCTTC; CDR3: CASSQYTGANYGYTF
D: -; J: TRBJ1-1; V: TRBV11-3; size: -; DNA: TGTGCCAGCGCCCGGACGGAAAACACTGAAGCTTTCTTT; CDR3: CASARTENTEAFF
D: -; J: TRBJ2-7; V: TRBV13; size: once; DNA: TGTGCCAGCAGCTGGGCAGGCAGGGCGCGGGAGCAGTACTTC; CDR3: CASSWAGRAREQYF
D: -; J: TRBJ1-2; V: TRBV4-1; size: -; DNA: TGCGCCAGCAGCCGATGGGGGGGACGGGTGGACTATGGCTACACCTTC; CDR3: CASSRWGGRVDYGYTF
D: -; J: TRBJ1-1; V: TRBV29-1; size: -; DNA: TGCAGCGTTGAAGGACCCAGGAACACTGAAGCTTTCTTT; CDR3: CSVEGPRNTEAFF
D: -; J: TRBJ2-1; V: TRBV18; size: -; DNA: TGTGCCAGCTCAGCACGCGCTCCAAGGGGGGGATCCGTGTTAGCGTTCTTC; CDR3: CASSARAPRGGSVLAFF
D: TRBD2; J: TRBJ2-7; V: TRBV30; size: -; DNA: TGTGCCTGGAGTGTCATTAGCTCCGGGGGGGTCCCCTACGAGCAGTACTTC; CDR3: CAWSVISSGGVPYEQYF
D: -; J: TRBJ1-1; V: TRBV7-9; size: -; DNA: TGTGCCAGCAGCTCACAAAACGGGAACACTGAAGCTTTCTTT; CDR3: CASSSQNGNTEAFF
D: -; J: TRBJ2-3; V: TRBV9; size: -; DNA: TGTGCCAGCAGCGTAGCGAGCTCGGCGCAGTATTTT; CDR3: CASSVASSAQYF
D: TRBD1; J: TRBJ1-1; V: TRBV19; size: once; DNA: TGTGCCAGTAGTACAACAGGGGCAAGTTTGAACACTGAAGCTTTCTTT; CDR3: CASSTTGASLNTEAFF
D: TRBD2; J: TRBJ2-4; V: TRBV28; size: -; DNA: TGTGCCAGCAGTCTACGGACTAGCGGGAGGGCCAAAAACATTCAGTACTTC; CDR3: CASSLRTSGRAKNIQYF
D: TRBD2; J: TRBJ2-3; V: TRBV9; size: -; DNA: TGTGCCAGCAGCGTAGTTGGGACTAGTCTGACAGATACGCAGTATTTT; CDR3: CASSVVGTSLTDTQYF
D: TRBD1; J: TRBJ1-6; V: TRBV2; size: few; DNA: TGTGCCAGCAGGTACAGGGGGCATAATTCACCCCTCCACTTT; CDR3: CASRYRGHNSPLHF
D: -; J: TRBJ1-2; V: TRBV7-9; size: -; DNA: TGTGCCAGCAGCTCACAGGCGCTCCATAACTATGGCTACACCTTC; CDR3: CASSSQALHNYGYTF
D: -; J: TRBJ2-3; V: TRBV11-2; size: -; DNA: TGTGCCAGCAGCCAAGGAGCGAACACAGATACGCAGTATTTT; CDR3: CASSQGANTDTQYF
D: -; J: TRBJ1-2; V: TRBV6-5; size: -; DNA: TGTGCCACCGAGGACCGATTTAACTATGGCTACACCTTC; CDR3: CATEDRFNYGYTF
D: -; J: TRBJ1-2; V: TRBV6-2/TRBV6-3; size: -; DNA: TGTGCCAGCAGTTACGGACGTGGCTACACCTTC; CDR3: CASSYGRGYTF
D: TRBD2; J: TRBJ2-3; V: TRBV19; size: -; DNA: TGTGCCAGTAGCAAACTAGCGGGAGGACCCACAGATACGCAGTATTTT; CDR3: CASSKLAGGPTDTQYF
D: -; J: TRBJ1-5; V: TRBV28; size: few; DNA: TGTGCCAGCAGTATTCCACAGTACAATCAGCCCCAGCATTTT; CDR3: CASSIPQYNQPQHF
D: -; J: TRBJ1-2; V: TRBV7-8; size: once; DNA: TGTGCCAGCAGCTTAGGAGAGGACTATGGCTACACCTTC; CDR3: CASSLGEDYGYTF
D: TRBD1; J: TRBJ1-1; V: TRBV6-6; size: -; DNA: TGTGCCAGCAGTCCCCGGGACAGGGGACCTCGGGGCACTGAAGCTTTCTTT; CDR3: CASSPRDRGPRGTEAFF
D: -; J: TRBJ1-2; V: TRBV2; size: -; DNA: TGTGCCAGCAGTGAGGACAGAGCCCTCTATGGCTACACCTTC; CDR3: CASSEDRALYGYTF
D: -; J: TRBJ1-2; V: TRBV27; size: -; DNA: TGTGCCAGCAGAACGTCCGGGGACACCCAAGTGCGGGGCTACACCTTC; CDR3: CASRTSGDTQVRGYTF
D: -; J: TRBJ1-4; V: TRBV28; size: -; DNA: TGTGCCAGCAGTGGAAAGCGAGAGAGAGGTAACGAAAAACTGTTTTTT; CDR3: CASSGKRERGNEKLFF
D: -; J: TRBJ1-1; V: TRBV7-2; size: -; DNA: TGTGCCAGCAGCCCAACCAGGGGGAACACTGAAGCTTTCTTT; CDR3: CASSPTRGNTEAFF
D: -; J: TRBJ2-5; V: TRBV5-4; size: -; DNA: TGTGCCAGCACTCCTGAATTGCAGGGCCAAGAGACCCAGTACTTC; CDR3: CASTPELQGQETQYF
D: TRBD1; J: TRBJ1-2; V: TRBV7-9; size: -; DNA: TGTGCCAGCAGGCTCGGGACAGGGAATGGCTACACCTTC; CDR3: CASRLGTGNGYTF
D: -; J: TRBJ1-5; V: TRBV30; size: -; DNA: TGTGCCTGGAGTAGGGGGGCCTCCTATAGCAATCAGCCCCAGCATTTT; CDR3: CAWSRGASYSNQPQHF
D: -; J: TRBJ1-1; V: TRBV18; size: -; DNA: TGTGCCAGCTCCAGTATGGAGGATGAAGCTTTCTTT; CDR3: CASSSMEDEAFF
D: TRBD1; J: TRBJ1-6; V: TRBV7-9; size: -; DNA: TGTGCCAGCAGCTTAGCAACGGGACAGGGGGTTTCACCCCTCCACTTT; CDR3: CASSLATGQGVSPLHF
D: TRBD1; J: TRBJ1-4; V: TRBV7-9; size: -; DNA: TGTGCCAGCAGCTTGACAGGGGGGAATGAAAAACTGTTTTTT; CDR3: CASSLTGGNEKLFF
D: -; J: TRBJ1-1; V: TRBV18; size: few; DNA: TGTGCCAGCTCACCTCAGGGGAACACTGAAGCTTTCTTT; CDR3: CASSPQGNTEAFF
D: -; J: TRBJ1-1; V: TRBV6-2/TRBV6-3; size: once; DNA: TGTGCCAGCAGTTACTCGCGTGAAGCTTTCTTT; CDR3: CASSYSREAFF
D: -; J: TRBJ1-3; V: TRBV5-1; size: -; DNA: TGCGCCAGCAGCTTGGCCGTGGGAGTTATAGGAAACACCATATATTTT; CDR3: CASSLAVGVIGNTIYF
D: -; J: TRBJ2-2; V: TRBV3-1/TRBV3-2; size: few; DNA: TGTGCCAGCAGCCAAGGCCGGGGCGGGGAGCTGTTTTTT; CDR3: CASSQGRGGELFF
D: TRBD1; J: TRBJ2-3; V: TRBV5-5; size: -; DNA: TGTGCCAGCAGCTCCGGGACAGGGGGCGTTAGCACAGATACGCAGTATTTT; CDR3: CASSSGTGGVSTDTQYF
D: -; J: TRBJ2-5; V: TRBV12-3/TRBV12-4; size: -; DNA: TGTGCCAGCAGTTTCGGCCCAAAAGAGACCCAGTACTTC; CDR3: CASSFGPKETQYF
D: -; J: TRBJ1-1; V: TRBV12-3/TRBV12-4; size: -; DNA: TGTGCCAGCAGTTTAGCGCGAAGGGCTGAAGCTTTCTTT; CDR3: CASSLARRAEAFF
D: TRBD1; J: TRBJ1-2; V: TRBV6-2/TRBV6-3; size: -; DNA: TGTGCCAGCAGCCCTACAGGGGCACACTATGGCTACACCTTC; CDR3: CASSPTGAHYGYTF
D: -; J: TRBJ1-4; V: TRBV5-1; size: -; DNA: TGCGCCAGCAGCTTGGCAGGGTTTGAAAAACTGTTTTTT; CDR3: CASSLAGFEKLFF
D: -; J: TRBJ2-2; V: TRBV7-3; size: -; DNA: TGTGCCAGCAGCCTACGTGCGGCCGGGGAGCTGTTTTTT; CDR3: CASSLRAAGELFF
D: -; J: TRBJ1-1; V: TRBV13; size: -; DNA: TGTGCCAGCAGCTTGACTCGGGTGGGAGCTTTCTTT; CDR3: CASSLTRVGAFF
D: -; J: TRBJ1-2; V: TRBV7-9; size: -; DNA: TGTGCCAGCGCTCAGACGGGACTCAACTATGGCTACACCTTC; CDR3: CASAQTGLNYGYTF